These T cell receptor beta chains were read from a single sample in a study of blood T cell repertoires in COVID-19. Libraries were prepared by immunoSEQ multiplex PCR; TCRdb keeps only in-frame clonotypes and omits some of them. The table records fewer than 50,000 clones, almost 90% of them present only once. Sequencing was carried out using peripheral blood. The receptors stem from a man aged 60 to 69 with active or convalescent COVID-19. Each CDR3 is given with its conserved first and last residue. The D gene is left open where the match is weak. A row's size may be missing; if present it is once, few, many or a size class.

clone_size | j_call | v_call | d_call | cdr3_aa | cdr3_nt
NA | TRBJ1-2 | TRBV15 | TRBD1 | CATSRDVKGATYGYTF | TGTGCCACCAGCAGAGATGTGAAGGGGGCGACCTATGGCTACACCTTC
NA | TRBJ2-7 | TRBV20-1 | NA | CSASVGSKPSYEQYF | TGCAGTGCTAGTGTCGGTAGTAAACCCTCCTACGAGCAGTACTTC
NA | TRBJ2-3 | TRBV11-3 | TRBD1 | CASSLRQGSTDTQYF | TGTGCCAGCAGCTTACGACAGGGGAGCACAGATACGCAGTATTTT
NA | TRBJ1-2 | TRBV28 | TRBD1 | CASSAGGPNYGYTF | TGTGCCAGCAGCGCAGGGGGCCCGAACTATGGCTACACCTTC
NA | TRBJ1-6 | TRBV10-3 | TRBD1 | CAISESGTEHSPLHF | TGTGCCATCAGTGAGTCGGGGACAGAGCACTCACCCCTCCACTTT
NA | TRBJ2-5 | TRBV7-9 | TRBD1 | CASSSWTGRTETQYF | TGTGCCAGCAGCTCGTGGACAGGGAGGACGGAGACCCAGTACTTC
NA | TRBJ2-7 | TRBV6-5 | NA | CASSYSGQLNEQYF | TGTGCCAGCAGTTACTCAGGACAGCTAAACGAGCAGTACTTC
few | TRBJ2-7 | TRBV7-2 | TRBD2 | CASSLARTSGRSSYEQYF | TGTGCCAGCAGCTTAGCGAGGACTAGCGGGAGGAGCTCCTACGAGCAGTACTTC
NA | TRBJ1-2 | TRBV6-2/TRBV6-3 | NA | CASSYGAYGYTF | TGTGCCAGCAGTTACGGGGCCTATGGCTACACCTTC
few | TRBJ1-1 | TRBV10-3 | TRBD1 | CAIGGDRINTEAFF | TGTGCCATCGGTGGGGACAGGATTAACACTGAAGCTTTCTTT
NA | TRBJ1-2 | TRBV5-1 | NA | CASSLGQGIYGYTF | TGCGCCAGCAGCTTGGGGCAGGGCATCTATGGCTACACCTTC
once | TRBJ2-7 | TRBV27 | NA | CASSLKDTGYEQYF | TGTGCCAGCAGTCTGAAGGACACGGGTTACGAGCAGTACTTC
NA | TRBJ2-3 | TRBV27 | NA | CASSSLFSEKSDTQYF | TGTGCCAGCAGTTCGCTCTTCTCCGAGAAATCAGATACGCAGTATTTT
NA | TRBJ1-2 | TRBV28 | TRBD1 | CASRPDGQGAYGYTF | TGTGCCAGCAGGCCTGACGGACAGGGGGCCTATGGCTACACCTTC
few | TRBJ2-7 | TRBV25-1 | TRBD1 | CATEGQASYEQYF | TGTGCCACCGAGGGACAGGCCTCCTACGAGCAGTACTTC
NA | TRBJ2-1 | TRBV11-2 | NA | CASSLTLNNEQFF | TGTGCCAGCAGCTTAACTTTAAACAATGAGCAGTTCTTC
NA | TRBJ1-2 | TRBV25-1 | TRBD1 | CASSATGLGYTF | TGTGCCAGCAGTGCGACAGGGCTTGGCTACACCTTC
NA | TRBJ2-3 | TRBV2 | NA | CASRRDAMGPDTQYF | TGTGCCAGCAGGCGGGACGCAATGGGGCCAGATACGCAGTATTTT
NA | TRBJ2-3 | TRBV4-1 | NA | CASSQVEGTLTDTQYF | TGCGCCAGCAGCCAAGTGGAGGGGACCCTCACAGATACGCAGTATTTT
NA | TRBJ1-1 | TRBV10-3 | NA | CAITRGTEAFF | TGTGCCATCACACGGGGAACTGAAGCTTTCTTT
NA | TRBJ1-4 | TRBV29-1 | TRBD1 | CSVRRGRGGKLFF | TGCAGCGTTAGGAGGGGGCGCGGTGGAAAACTGTTTTTT
NA | TRBJ2-3 | TRBV5-1 | TRBD2 | CASSLSLAGRTDTQYF | TGCGCCAGCAGCTTGTCGTTAGCGGGACGGACAGATACGCAGTATTTT
NA | TRBJ2-6 | TRBV29-1 | NA | CSVKQQGIAGANVLTF | TGCAGCGTAAAACAACAGGGTATCGCTGGGGCCAACGTCCTGACTTTC
few | TRBJ2-5 | TRBV7-9 | TRBD2 | CASRSSSGIGTQYF | TGTGCCAGCAGATCCTCTAGCGGGATCGGGACCCAGTACTTC
NA | TRBJ2-3 | TRBV5-1 | TRBD2 | CASSPGLDTDTQYF | TGCGCCAGCAGCCCGGGACTAGACACAGATACGCAGTATTTT
NA | TRBJ2-5 | TRBV13 | NA | CASLIQGLSAGGTHQETQYF | TGTGCCAGCCTCATACAGGGGCTCTCTGCGGGAGGCACCCACCAAGAGACCCAGTACTTC
NA | TRBJ1-2 | TRBV19 | NA | CASSIEGSQNYGYTF | TGTGCCAGTAGTATAGAGGGCTCCCAAAACTATGGCTACACCTTC
NA | TRBJ2-1 | TRBV5-1 | NA | CASNPLGWGGNEQFF | TGCGCCAGCAACCCACTGGGCTGGGGAGGCAATGAGCAGTTCTTC
NA | TRBJ2-1 | TRBV3-1/TRBV3-2 | NA | CATLAGSGCNEQFF | TGTGCTACCCTGGCGGGATCTGGGTGCAATGAGCAGTTCTTC
NA | TRBJ1-6 | TRBV28 | NA | CASSFTTGSPLHF | TGTGCCAGCAGTTTTACGACAGGATCACCCCTCCACTTT
NA | TRBJ2-1 | TRBV29-1 | TRBD2 | CSADTSANEQFF | TGCAGCGCCGACACTAGCGCGAATGAGCAGTTCTTC
NA | TRBJ2-1 | TRBV19 | TRBD2 | CASSAWGLASYNEQFF | TGTGCCAGTAGTGCCTGGGGACTAGCGTCCTACAATGAGCAGTTCTTC
NA | TRBJ2-5 | TRBV5-1 | TRBD1 | CASSSSESAGGQTQYF | TGCGCCAGCAGCTCCTCAGAGAGCGCAGGGGGACAGACCCAGTACTTC
NA | TRBJ2-2 | TRBV2 | NA | CASSRRPGTGELFF | TGTGCCAGCAGCCGAAGGCCGGGCACCGGGGAGCTGTTTTTT
NA | TRBJ1-1 | TRBV5-1 | TRBD1 | CASSYPGGEAEAFF | TGCGCCAGCAGCTACCCAGGGGGCGAGGCTGAAGCTTTCTTT
NA | TRBJ1-1 | TRBV7-3 | NA | CASSLRTNTEAFF | TGTGCCAGCAGCTTGCGGACAAACACTGAAGCTTTCTTT
once | TRBJ2-7 | TRBV5-1 | NA | CASSLSRGSYEQYF | TGCGCCAGCAGCTTGAGTAGGGGGTCCTACGAGCAGTACTTC
once | TRBJ2-1 | TRBV12-3/TRBV12-4 | TRBD2 | CAGGSSYNEQFF | TGTGCCGGCGGGAGCTCCTACAATGAGCAGTTCTTC
NA | TRBJ2-2 | TRBV19 | NA | CASSITVTGELFF | TGTGCCAGTAGTATTACTGTCACCGGGGAGCTGTTTTTT
NA | TRBJ2-2 | TRBV19 | TRBD2 | CASVSGRARTGELFF | TGTGCCAGCGTTAGCGGGAGGGCCCGGACCGGGGAGCTGTTTTTT
NA | TRBJ2-5 | TRBV14 | TRBD2 | CASSQPGKFNSGKGQETQYF | TGTGCCAGCAGCCAGCCAGGGAAATTCAATAGCGGGAAGGGCCAAGAGACCCAGTACTTC
NA | TRBJ2-7 | TRBV28 | TRBD1 | CASSDRDPPYEQYF | TGTGCCAGCAGCGACAGGGACCCTCCCTACGAGCAGTACTTC
NA | TRBJ1-2 | TRBV6-6 | NA | CASRGEGATTF | TGTGCCAGCAGAGGGGAGGGAGCCACGACCTTC
NA | TRBJ2-1 | TRBV7-9 | TRBD2 | CASSSLAKFEQFF | TGTGCCAGCAGTTCACTAGCGAAATTTGAGCAGTTCTTC
once | TRBJ1-2 | TRBV13 | NA | CASSLGQGLGWGYTF | TGTGCCAGCAGCTTAGGACAGGGCCTCGGGTGGGGCTACACCTTC
NA | TRBJ1-3 | TRBV28 | NA | CASSTGGGNTIYF | TGTGCCAGCAGCACCGGAGGTGGAAACACCATATATTTT
once | TRBJ2-3 | TRBV28 | NA | CASSHKRRYTDTQYF | TGTGCCAGCAGTCATAAGAGGCGTTACACAGATACGCAGTATTTT
NA | TRBJ2-1 | TRBV7-2 | TRBD2 | CASSLVPSGRARAGNEQFF | TGTGCCAGCAGCTTAGTACCTAGCGGGAGGGCCAGGGCGGGCAATGAGCAGTTCTTC
NA | TRBJ1-6 | TRBV25-1 | NA | CASSEIGGVAPLHF | TGTGCCAGCAGTGAAATAGGAGGGGTTGCACCCCTCCACTTT
NA | TRBJ2-3 | TRBV7-9 | NA | CASSLSQGTDTQYF | TGTGCCAGCAGCTTGAGTCAAGGCACAGATACGCAGTATTTT
few | TRBJ2-1 | TRBV28 | NA | CASRETKPPREQFF | TGTGCCAGCAGAGAGACTAAGCCCCCTCGGGAGCAGTTCTTC
NA | TRBJ2-1 | TRBV18 | TRBD2 | CASSEGSPGLAGVNEQFF | TGTGCCAGCTCAGAGGGTTCTCCGGGACTAGCGGGAGTGAATGAGCAGTTCTTC
NA | TRBJ2-3 | TRBV10-3 | TRBD2 | CAISEFWRSSGASSTDTQYF | TGTGCCATCAGTGAATTTTGGCGGTCTAGCGGAGCCTCAAGCACAGATACGCAGTATTTT
NA | TRBJ2-7 | TRBV27 | TRBD1 | CASSSYSGTGGASGRDEQYF | TGTGCCAGCAGTTCCTACTCCGGGACAGGGGGCGCGAGCGGGAGGGACGAGCAGTACTTC
NA | TRBJ2-3 | TRBV29-1 | NA | CSAGRFSTDTQYF | TGCAGCGCGGGGCGGTTCAGCACAGATACGCAGTATTTT
NA | TRBJ2-1 | TRBV9 | TRBD2 | CASNLAGSDNEQFF | TGTGCCAGCAACCTAGCGGGATCCGACAATGAGCAGTTCTTC
NA | TRBJ2-1 | TRBV29-1 | TRBD2 | CSVVAGAWRATLYNEQFF | TGCAGCGTTGTAGCGGGAGCGTGGCGTGCGACACTCTACAATGAGCAGTTCTTC
NA | TRBJ1-4 | TRBV30 | TRBD1 | CAWSGQGNEKLFF | TGTGCCTGGAGTGGACAGGGAAATGAAAAACTGTTTTTT